These 13 T cell receptor beta chains were all obtained from the same sample, sequenced in a study of blood T cell repertoires in COVID-19 (TCRdb year 2020). Library preparation employed the immunoSEQ multiplex PCR assay. TCRdb limited this immuneACCESS table to in-frame rearrangements with V and J called. A share of clones is missing; checked studies link under half to unresolved V genes, and the rest is unexplained. In this sample the table shows roughly 160,000 clones, around nine tenths of which occur a single time. The ten largest account for 10% of the sample. The sequenced sample consisted of peripheral blood. The receptors shown here come from a woman in her 70s with COVID-19, enrolled during active disease.

The rearrangement joins TRBV6-5 to TRBJ2-7; TRBD1 matches at 7 bases. Germline trimming cut 6 bases from V and 5 bases from J; bases unmatched to any gene: 13. Germline CDR1 MNHEY, CDR2 SVGAGI. The CDR3 contains 15 residues. The CDR3 sequence: CASSAGTASRDEQYF. CDR3 nucleotide sequence: TGTGCCAGCAGCGCCGGGACAGCCTCTAGAGACGAGCAGTACTTC.

For the CDR3, the DNA is TGTGCCAGCAGTTATAGGGGAAGAGGCACAGATACGCAGTATTTT. It yields the protein CASSYRGRGTDTQYF. V gene TRBV6-5 combines with J gene TRBJ2-3; a weak D match, TRBD1 (5 bases). The V end was cut by 3 bases, the J end by 1 base, with 11 bases between. CDR1 and CDR2 from the germline V gene are MNHEY and SVGAGI. The CDR3 consists of 15 residues.

The chain has TRBV3-1 (or the pseudogene TRBV3-2) and TRBJ1-5; 8 bases fit TRBD1. The CDR3 covers 15 residues. Germline loops: CDR1 LGHDT, CDR2 YNNKEL (reference sequence). The V gene end was trimmed by 1 base and the J gene end by 4 bases; junction bases not matched to a gene: 3. The CDR3 protein is CASSQGRQGNQPQHF. In nucleotides, the CDR3 is TGTGCCAGCAGCCAAGGTCGACAGGGGAATCAGCCCCAGCATTTT.

The chain recombines TRBV11-1 with TRBJ2-5; D is undetermined. The CDR3 runs 13 residues. Trimming took 0 bases from V and 5 from J, leaving 7 bases between them. Germline V gene sequence: CDR1 SGHAT, CDR2 FQDESV (reference sequence). Here the CDR3 reads CASSLAAWETQYF. The CDR3 coding sequence is TGTGCCAGCAGCTTAGCGGCTTGGGAGACCCAGTACTTC. The full variable domain, rest sourced from reference TRBV11-1 and TRBJ2-5, is EAEVAQSPRYKITEKSQAVAFWCDPISGHATLYWYRQILGQGPELLVQFQDESVVDDSQLPKDRFSAERLKGVDSTLKIQPAELGDSAMYLCASSLAAWETQYFGPGTRLLVL.

The J gene is TRBJ1-2, the V gene TRBV28; 9 bases fit TRBD1. The CDR3 contains 16 residues. Germline V gene sequence: CDR1 MDHEN, CDR2 SYDVKM. Germline trimming cut 4 bases from V and 4 bases from J; bases unmatched to any gene: 10. Written as DNA, the CDR3 is TGTGCCAGCAGTTCAATACGGGACAGGGAAAGCTATGGCTACACCTTC. As protein: CASSSIRDRESYGYTF.

About this clone itself: Within the sample, other DNA sequences also encode this same CDR3. The chain recombines TRBV5-1 with TRBJ1-3; a weak D match, TRBD1 (6 bases). The length of the CDR3 is 15 residues. Trimming shortened V by 4 bases and J by 0 bases, and 11 bases separated the two germline ends. The germline CDR1 and CDR2 sequences are SGHRS and YFSETQ. The CDR3 reads CASSPGGNSGNTIYF. The CDR3 DNA reads TGCGCCAGCAGCCCTGGGGGCAACTCTGGAAACACCATATATTTT.

This chain uses TRBV5-3 with TRBJ2-7; 9 nucleotides align to TRBD1. TRBV5-3 is an open reading frame whose function is uncertain. The CDR3 spans 14 residues. Trimming cost V 4 bases and J 8 bases; bases outside gene matches: 10. CDR3 DNA: TGTGCCAGAAGCCAGGGGACAGGGAAGCGTAAGCAGTACTTC. Its translation: CARSQGTGKRKQYF.

This clone has just one count. V and J are TRBV24-1 and TRBJ1-5; D unresolved. There are 12 residues in the CDR3. Per germline, CDR1 KGHDR and CDR2 SFDVKD. Trimming stripped 3 bases from V and 6 bases from J, with 5 bases between. This CDR3 reads CATSDEAQPQHF. CDR3 coding DNA: TGTGCCACCAGTGATGAAGCTCAGCCCCAGCATTTT.

The V gene is TRBV19, the J gene TRBJ1-5, with D perhaps matching TRBD1 (6 bases). V was clipped by 2 bases and J by 5 bases, with 19 bases between them. Germline CDR1 LNHDA, CDR2 SQIVND (reference sequence). CDR3 length: 17 residues. The CDR3 spells CASSIKSRQAAYQPQHF. The CDR3 bases are TGTGCCAGTAGTATAAAGTCGCGACAGGCGGCATATCAGCCCCAGCATTTT. The full variable domain, in which reference TRBV19 and TRBJ1-5 provide the parts outside the CDR3, is DGGITQSPKYLFRKEGQNVTLSCEQNLNHDAMYWYRQDPGQGLRLIYYSQIVNDFQKGDIAEGYSVSREKKESFPLTVTSAQKNPTAFYLCASSIKSRQAAYQPQHFGDGTRLSIL.

The chain employs TRBV30 and TRBJ1-5, with TRBD1 identical over 7 bases. The ends lost 3 bases at V and 4 bases at J; junction bases unmatched: 6. The CDR3 runs 14 residues. In germline, CDR1 is GTSNPN, CDR2 SVGIG (reference sequence). CDR3 in amino acids: CAWREGQINQPQHF. The CDR3 region has the DNA TGTGCCTGGAGGGAGGGACAGATAAATCAGCCCCAGCATTTT. The full variable domain, its missing parts supplied by reference TRBV30 and TRBJ1-5, is SQTIHQWPATLVQPVGSPLSLECTVEGTSNPNLYWYRQAAGRGLQLLFYSVGIGQISSEVPQNLSASRPQDRQFILSSKKLLLSDSGFYLCAWREGQINQPQHFGDGTRLSIL.

J is TRBJ1-1 and V is TRBV6-5; D gene ambiguous. Trimming removed 7 bases from V and 1 base from J, with 10 bases in between. Germline V CDR1 and CDR2: MNHEY, SVGAGI. This CDR3 spans 13 amino acids. The CDR3 DNA sequence: TGTGCCAGCACACAGCTCCGGAACACTGAAGCTTTCTTT. Protein: CASTQLRNTEAFF.

The chain joins TRBV7-2 to TRBJ1-1; a weak D match, TRBD1 (6 bases). This CDR3 spans 16 amino acids. V lost 4 bases, J lost 3 bases, and 18 bases lay in between. The germline CDR1 and CDR2 sequences are SGHTA and FQGNSA. Written as DNA, the CDR3 is TGTGCCAGCAGCTCCCCACCCACAGGGAGGGACACTGAAGCTTTCTTT. Translating gives CASSSPPTGRDTEAFF.

The chain has TRBV27 and TRBJ1-4, with TRBD1 matching 11 bases. Trimming removed 2 bases from V and 6 bases from J; junction bases left unmatched: 5. There are 16 residues in the CDR3. Germline V lookup: CDR1 MNHEY, CDR2 SMNVEV (reference sequence). CDR3 sequence reads: CASSLRRGQGDEKLFF. The DNA of the CDR3 is TGTGCCAGCAGTTTAAGGCGGGGACAGGGGGATGAAAAACTGTTTTTT.